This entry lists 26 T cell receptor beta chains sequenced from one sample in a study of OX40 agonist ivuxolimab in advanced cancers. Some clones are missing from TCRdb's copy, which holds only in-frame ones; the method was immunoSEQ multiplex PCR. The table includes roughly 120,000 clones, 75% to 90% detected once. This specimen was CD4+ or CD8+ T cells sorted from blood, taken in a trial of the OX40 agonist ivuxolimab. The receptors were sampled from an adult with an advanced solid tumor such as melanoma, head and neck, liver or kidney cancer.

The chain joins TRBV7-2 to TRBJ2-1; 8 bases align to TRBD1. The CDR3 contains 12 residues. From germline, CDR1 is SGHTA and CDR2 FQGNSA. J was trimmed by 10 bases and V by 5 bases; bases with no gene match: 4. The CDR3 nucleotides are TGTGCCAGCAGCCCCCGGACAGGGGAGCAGTTCTTC. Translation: CASSPRTGEQFF.

DNA of the CDR3: TGTGCCAGCAGTTCCCCAGGAACCGACAGTTATGAAAAACTGTTTTTT. The encoded protein is CASSSPGTDSYEKLFF. The rearrangement uses TRBV28 and TRBJ1-4; maybe TRBD1 (5 bases). Per germline, CDR1 MDHEN and CDR2 SYDVKM. Trimming took off 4 bases at V and 6 bases at J, with 18 bases between the two ends. CDR3 length equals 16 residues.

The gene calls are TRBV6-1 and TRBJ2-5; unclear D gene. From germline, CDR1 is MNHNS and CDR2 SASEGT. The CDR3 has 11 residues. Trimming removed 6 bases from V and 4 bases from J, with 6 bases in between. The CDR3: CASRIGETQYF. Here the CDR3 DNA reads TGTGCCAGCAGGATCGGAGAGACCCAGTACTTC.

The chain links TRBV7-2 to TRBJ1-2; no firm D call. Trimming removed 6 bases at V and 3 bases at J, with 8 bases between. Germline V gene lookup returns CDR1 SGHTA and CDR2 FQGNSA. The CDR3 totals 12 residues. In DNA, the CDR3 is TGTGCCAGCAGTTCGGACTACTATGGCTACACCTTC. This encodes CASSSDYYGYTF. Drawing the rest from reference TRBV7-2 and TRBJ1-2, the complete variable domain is GAGVSQSPSNKVTEKGKDVELRCDPISGHTALYWYRQSLGQGLEFLIYFQGNSAPDKSGLPSDRFSAERTGGSVSTLTIQRTQQEDSAVYLCASSSDYYGYTFGSGTRLTVV.

The CDR3 DNA reads as TGTGCCAGCAGCCCCGCTACTAGCGTCGAGCAGTTCTTC. This codes for CASSPATSVEQFF. The chain couples TRBV6-5 to TRBJ2-1, with TRBD2 identical over 7 bases. The ends lost 6 bases at V and 10 bases at J; junction bases unmatched: 9. CDR1 and CDR2 from the germline V gene are MNHEY and SVGAGI. The CDR3 covers 13 residues.

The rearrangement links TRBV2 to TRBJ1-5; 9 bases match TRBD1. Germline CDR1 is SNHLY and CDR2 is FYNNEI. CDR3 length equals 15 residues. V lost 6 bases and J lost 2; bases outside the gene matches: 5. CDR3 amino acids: CASRPQGAGNQPQHF. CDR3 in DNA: TGTGCCAGCAGACCACAGGGGGCTGGCAATCAGCCCCAGCATTTT.

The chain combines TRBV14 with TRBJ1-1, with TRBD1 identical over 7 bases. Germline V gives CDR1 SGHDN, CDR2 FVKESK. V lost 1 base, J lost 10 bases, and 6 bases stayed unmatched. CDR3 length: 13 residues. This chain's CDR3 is CASSQALTGIAFF. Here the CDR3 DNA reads TGTGCCAGCAGCCAAGCCCTGACAGGGATAGCTTTCTTT.

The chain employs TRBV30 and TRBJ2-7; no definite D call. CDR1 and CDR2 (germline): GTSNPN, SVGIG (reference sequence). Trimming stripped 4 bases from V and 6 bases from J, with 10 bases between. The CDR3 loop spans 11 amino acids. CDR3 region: CAWKSTSEQYF. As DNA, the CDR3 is TGTGCCTGGAAGTCGACGTCCGAGCAGTACTTC.

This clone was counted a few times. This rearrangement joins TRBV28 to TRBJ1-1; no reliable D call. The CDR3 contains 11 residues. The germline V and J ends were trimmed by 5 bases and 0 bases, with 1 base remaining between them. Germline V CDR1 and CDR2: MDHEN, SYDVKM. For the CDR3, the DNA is TGTGCCAGCAGTGTGAACACTGAAGCTTTCTTT. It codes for CASSVNTEAFF.

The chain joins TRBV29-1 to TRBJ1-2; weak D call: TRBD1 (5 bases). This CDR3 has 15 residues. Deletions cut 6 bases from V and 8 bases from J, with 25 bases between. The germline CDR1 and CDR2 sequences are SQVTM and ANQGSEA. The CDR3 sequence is CSVRTYSGGDGGYTF. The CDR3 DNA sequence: TGCAGCGTACGGACATACTCGGGGGGAGATGGCGGCTACACCTTC.

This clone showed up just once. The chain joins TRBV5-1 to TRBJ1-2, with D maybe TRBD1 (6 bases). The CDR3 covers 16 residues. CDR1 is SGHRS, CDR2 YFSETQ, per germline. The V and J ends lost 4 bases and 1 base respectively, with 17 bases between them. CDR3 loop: CASSTGTGSGNYGYTF. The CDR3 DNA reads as TGCGCCAGCAGCACCGGTACAGGGAGTGGTAACTATGGCTACACCTTC.

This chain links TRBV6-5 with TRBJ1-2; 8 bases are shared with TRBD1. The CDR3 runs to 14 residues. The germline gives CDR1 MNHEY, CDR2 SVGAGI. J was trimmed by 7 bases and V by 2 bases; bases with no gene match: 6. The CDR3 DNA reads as TGTGCCAGCAGTTACAGCAGGGGGCAAGGTGGCTACACCTTC. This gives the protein CASSYSRGQGGYTF.

Here the CDR3 reads CASSPDTTHGYTF. For the CDR3, the DNA is TGTGCCAGCAGCCCGGACACGACCCATGGCTACACCTTC. The chain uses TRBV28 and TRBJ1-2, with a weak D call TRBD1 (5 bases). The CDR3 is 13 residues long. CDR1 and CDR2 (germline): MDHEN, SYDVKM. Trimming left V 6 bases short and J 6 bases short, with 14 bases between.

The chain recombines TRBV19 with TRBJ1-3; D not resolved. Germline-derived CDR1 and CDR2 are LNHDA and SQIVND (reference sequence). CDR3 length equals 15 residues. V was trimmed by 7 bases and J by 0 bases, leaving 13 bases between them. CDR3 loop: CASTFGRSSGNTIYF. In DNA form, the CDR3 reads TGTGCCAGTACCTTCGGTAGGTCCTCTGGAAACACCATATATTTT.

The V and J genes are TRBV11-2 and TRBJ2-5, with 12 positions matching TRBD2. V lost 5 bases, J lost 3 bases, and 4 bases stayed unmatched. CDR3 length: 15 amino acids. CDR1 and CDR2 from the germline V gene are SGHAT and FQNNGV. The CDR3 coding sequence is TGTGCCAGCAGCACCTGGACTAGCGGGAAAGAGACCCAGTACTTC. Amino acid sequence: CASSTWTSGKETQYF.

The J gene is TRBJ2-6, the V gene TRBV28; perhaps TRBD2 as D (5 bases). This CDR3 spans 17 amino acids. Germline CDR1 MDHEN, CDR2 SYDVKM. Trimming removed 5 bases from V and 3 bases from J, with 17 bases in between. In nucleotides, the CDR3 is TGTGCCAGCAGTAGCGGAGCCCCGGCGAGTGGGGCCAACGTCCTGACTTTC. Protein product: CASSSGAPASGANVLTF.

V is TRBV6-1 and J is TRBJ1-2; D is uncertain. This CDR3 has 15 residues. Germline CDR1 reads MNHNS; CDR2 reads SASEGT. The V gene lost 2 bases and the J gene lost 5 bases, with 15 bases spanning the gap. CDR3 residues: CASSELADRGYGYTF. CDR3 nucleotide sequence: TGTGCCAGCAGTGAATTGGCGGACCGCGGGTATGGCTACACCTTC.

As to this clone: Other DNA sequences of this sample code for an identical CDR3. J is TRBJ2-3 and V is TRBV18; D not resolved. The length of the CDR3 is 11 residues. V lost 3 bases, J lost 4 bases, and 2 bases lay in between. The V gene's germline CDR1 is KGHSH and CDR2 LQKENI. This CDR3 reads CASSPSDTQYF. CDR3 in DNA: TGTGCCAGCTCACCGTCAGATACGCAGTATTTT. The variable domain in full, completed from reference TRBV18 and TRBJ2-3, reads NAGVMQNPRHLVRRRGQEARLRCSPMKGHSHVYWYRQLPEEGLKFMVYLQKENIIDESGMPKERFSAEFPKEGPSILRIQQVVRGDSAAYFCASSPSDTQYFGPGTRLTVL.

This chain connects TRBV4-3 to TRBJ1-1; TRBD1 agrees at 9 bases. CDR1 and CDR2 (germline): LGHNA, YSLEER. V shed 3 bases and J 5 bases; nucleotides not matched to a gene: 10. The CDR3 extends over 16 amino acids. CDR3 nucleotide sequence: TGCGCCAGCAGCCAGACAAACAGGGGGCTTAGGACTGAAGCTTTCTTT. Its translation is CASSQTNRGLRTEAFF.

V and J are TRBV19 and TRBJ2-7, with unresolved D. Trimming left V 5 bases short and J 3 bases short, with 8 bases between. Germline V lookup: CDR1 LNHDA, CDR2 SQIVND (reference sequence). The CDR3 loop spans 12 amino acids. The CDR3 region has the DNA TGTGCCAGTAGTGCTTCCGGCTACGAGCAGTACTTC. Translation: CASSASGYEQYF.

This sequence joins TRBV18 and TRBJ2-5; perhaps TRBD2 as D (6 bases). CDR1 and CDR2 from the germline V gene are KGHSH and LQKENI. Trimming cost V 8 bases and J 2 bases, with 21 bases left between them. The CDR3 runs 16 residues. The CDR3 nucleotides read TGTGCCAGCACAACTAGCTCCCGGGGCGGACAAGAGACCCAGTACTTC. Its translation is CASTTSSRGGQETQYF.

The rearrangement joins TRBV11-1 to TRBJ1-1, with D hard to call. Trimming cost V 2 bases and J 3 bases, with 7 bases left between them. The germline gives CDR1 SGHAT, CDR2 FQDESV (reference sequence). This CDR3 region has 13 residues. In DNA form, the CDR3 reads TGTGCCAGCAGCTTAAACGGGTACACTGAAGCTTTCTTT. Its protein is CASSLNGYTEAFF.

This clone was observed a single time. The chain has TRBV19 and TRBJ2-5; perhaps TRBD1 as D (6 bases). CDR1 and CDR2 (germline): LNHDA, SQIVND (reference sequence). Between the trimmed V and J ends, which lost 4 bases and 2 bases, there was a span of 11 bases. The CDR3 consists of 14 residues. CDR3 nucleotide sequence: TGTGCCAGTAGTAGACAGGCTTCTCAAGAGACCCAGTACTTC. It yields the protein CASSRQASQETQYF. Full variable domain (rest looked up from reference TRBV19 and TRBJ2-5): DGGITQSPKYLFRKEGQNVTLSCEQNLNHDAMYWYRQDPGQGLRLIYYSQIVNDFQKGDIAEGYSVSREKKESFPLTVTSAQKNPTAFYLCASSRQASQETQYFGPGTRLLVL.

This CDR3 reads CASSISYEQYF. The CDR3 nucleotides read TGTGCCAGCAGCATCTCATACGAGCAGTACTTC. The chain links TRBV11-2 to TRBJ2-7; D is unclear. Germline V CDR1 and CDR2: SGHAT, FQNNGV. The ends were cut back, 5 bases at V and 4 bases at J, with 6 bases in the middle. The CDR3 runs to 11 residues.

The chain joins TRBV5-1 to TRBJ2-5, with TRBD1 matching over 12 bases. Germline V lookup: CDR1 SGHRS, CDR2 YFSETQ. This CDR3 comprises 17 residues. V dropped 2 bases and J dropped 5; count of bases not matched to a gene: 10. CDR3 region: CASSFHKGQGAPETQYF. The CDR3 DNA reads TGCGCCAGCAGCTTCCACAAGGGACAGGGGGCGCCTGAGACCCAGTACTTC.

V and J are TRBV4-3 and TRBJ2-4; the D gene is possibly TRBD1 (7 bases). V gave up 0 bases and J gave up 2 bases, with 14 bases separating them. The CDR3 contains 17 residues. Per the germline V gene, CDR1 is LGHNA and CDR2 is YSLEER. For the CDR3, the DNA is TGCGCCAGCAGCCAAGATACGACAGGGAGGCCCAAAAACATTCAGTACTTC. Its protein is CASSQDTTGRPKNIQYF.